This T cell receptor beta chain was retrieved from a study of T cell repertoires in cytomegalovirus infection. TCRdb called the reads again in MiXCR, with one record for every CDR3 protein. The table has some 320,000 distinct CDR3 sequences, 25% to 35% seen once. The CDR3 loop spans 14 amino acids. V shed 8 bases, J shed 7 bases, and the junction held 9 bases outside the gene matches. Germline assignment: CDR1 ENHRY and CDR2 SYGVKD. To note about this clonotype: Its antigen is currently unknown.

The TCR sequence derives from a human donor in good health (CMV status not recorded). Some clones in this sample may be carry-over from other donors' samples. V is TRBV10-3 and J is TRBJ2-7; 12 bases align to TRBD1. Material: cultured PBMCs, obtained from culture after CMV antigen stimulation. Here the CDR3 DNA reads TGTGCCATCCGACCGGGACAGGGGGCTGAAGAGCAGTACTTC. It is translated as CAIRPGQGAEEQYF.